This T cell receptor (beta chain) is drawn from a study of metastatic and nonmetastatic thyroid tumors (dated by TCRdb to about 2020). Broadly, across the study: For patients with malignant and with benign thyroid disease, the researchers compared repertoires between peripheral blood samples and tumor or nodule tissue samples.

CDR3 length: 16 amino acids, cysteine to phenylalanine. The entry retains the CDR3 DNA only, 48 bases that are in frame from base 1. V drops 0 bases and J drops 5 bases, leaving 14 bases in between. The germline V gene (reference sequence) gives CDR1 as LNHDA and CDR2 as SQIVND. No treatment had been received by any patient before thyroid surgery. The study retrospectively analysed patient clinical samples collected from about 2012 to 2019 using T-cell receptor beta sequencing. The library came from PCR. TCRdb names Illumina HiSeq 4000 as the instrument used. High-throughput sequencing was used to profile the CDR3 region of the TCR beta-chain in every patient. The study's processing was this. CDR3 differences across clinicopathological groups were used to build a classifier for discriminating distant-metastatic papillary thyroid cancer patients. The Shannon index was used to measure repertoire diversity, and the Morisita-Horn index was used to measure how similar tumor and blood repertoires were. The public reads were quality trimmed at Q25 with fastp and then assembled into clones with MiXCR by TCRdb, keeping productive beta chains. The V and J calls reflect TCRdb's pipeline rather than the authors' work. This sample is represented by about 24,000 clones; approximately 20% of them were singletons. About 4.2% of the sample is held by the ten biggest clonotypes.

Beyond this particular receptor, the publication reports: TCR beta diversity was reported as significantly higher in malignant tumors than in benign nodules, in both blood and tumor samples.

This clone came up many times. No cognate antigen has been identified for it. No much larger clone is present one base from it, and per-base qualities are unavailable. The receptor's source is a male donor with papillary thyroid cancer or a benign thyroid nodule (not recorded which). Some clones in this sample may be carry-over from other donors' samples. The chain links TRBV19 with TRBJ1-5, with the D gene call left open. Source material: blood. The DNA reads TGTGCCAGTAGTATAGATCTATCCGGGGTAGATCAGCCCCAGCATTTT. Its product reads: CASSIDLSGVDQPQHF.